This TCR beta chain was identified in a study of technical replicates of blood from several donors. The CDR3 has 15 amino acids. Per germline, CDR1 KGHSH and CDR2 LQKENI. The V end lost 3 bases, the J end lost 1 base, and 10 bases lay between the germline ends. TCRdb keeps only in-frame clones here, not all; method: immunoSEQ multiplex PCR. The table lists 78,000 or so clones, around 91% of them singletons, with 0.41% in the top ten. The rearrangement uses TRBV18 and TRBJ2-4, with D possibly matching TRBD1 (6 bases). Sequencing input: T cells isolated from PBMCs. The receptor was derived from a human donor in good health. Here the CDR3 DNA reads TGTGCCAGCTCACCTCGGCAGGGGGCCAAAAACATTCAGTACTTC. Translated, it gives CASSPRQGAKNIQYF. Complete variable domain (other parts from reference TRBV18 and TRBJ2-4): NAGVMQNPRHLVRRRGQEARLRCSPMKGHSHVYWYRQLPEEGLKFMVYLQKENIIDESGMPKERFSAEFPKEGPSILRIQQVVRGDSAAYFCASSPRQGAKNIQYFGAGTRLSVL.